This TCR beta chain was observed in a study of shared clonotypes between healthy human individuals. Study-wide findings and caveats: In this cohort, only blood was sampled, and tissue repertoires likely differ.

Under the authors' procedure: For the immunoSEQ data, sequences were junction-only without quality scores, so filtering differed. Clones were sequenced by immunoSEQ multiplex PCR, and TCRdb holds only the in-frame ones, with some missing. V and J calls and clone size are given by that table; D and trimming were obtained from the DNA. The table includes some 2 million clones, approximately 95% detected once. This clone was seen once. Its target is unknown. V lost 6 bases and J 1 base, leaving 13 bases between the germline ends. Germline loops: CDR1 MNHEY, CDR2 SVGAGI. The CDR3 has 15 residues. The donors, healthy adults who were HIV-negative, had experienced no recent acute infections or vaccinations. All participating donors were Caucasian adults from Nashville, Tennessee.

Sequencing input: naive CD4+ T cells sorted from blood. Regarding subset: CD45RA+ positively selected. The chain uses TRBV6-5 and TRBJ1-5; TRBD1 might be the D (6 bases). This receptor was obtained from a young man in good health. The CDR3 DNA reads TGTGCCAGCAGGATCCGGGACACAAGCAATCAGCCCCAGCATTTT. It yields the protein CASRIRDTSNQPQHF.